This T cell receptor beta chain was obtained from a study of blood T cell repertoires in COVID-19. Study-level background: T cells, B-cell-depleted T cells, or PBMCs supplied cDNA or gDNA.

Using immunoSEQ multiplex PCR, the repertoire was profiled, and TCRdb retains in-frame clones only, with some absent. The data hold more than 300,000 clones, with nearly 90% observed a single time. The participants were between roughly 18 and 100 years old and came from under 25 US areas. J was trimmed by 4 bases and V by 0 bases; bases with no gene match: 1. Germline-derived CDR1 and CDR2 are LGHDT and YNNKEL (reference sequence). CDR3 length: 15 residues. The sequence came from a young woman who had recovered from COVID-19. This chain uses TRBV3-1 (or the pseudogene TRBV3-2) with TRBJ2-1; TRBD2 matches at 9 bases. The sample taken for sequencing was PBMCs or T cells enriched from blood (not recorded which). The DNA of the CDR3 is TGTGCCAGCAGCCAAGAACTAGCGGGTTACAATGAGCAGTTCTTC. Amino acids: CASSQELAGYNEQFF.